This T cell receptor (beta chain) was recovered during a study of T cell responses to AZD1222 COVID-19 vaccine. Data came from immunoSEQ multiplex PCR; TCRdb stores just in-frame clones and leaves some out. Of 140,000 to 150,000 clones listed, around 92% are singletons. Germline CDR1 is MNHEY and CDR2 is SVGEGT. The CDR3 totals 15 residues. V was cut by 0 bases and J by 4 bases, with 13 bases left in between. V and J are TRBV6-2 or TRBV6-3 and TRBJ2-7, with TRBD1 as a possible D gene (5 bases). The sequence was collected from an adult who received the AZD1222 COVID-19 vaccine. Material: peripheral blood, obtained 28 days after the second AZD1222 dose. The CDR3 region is CASSYSGRADYEQYF. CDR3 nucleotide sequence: TGTGCCAGCAGTTACTCGGGCAGGGCCGATTACGAGCAGTACTTC.